These 8 T cell receptor beta chains originate from one sample sequenced in a study of blood T cell repertoires in COVID-19. Measured with immunoSEQ multiplex PCR; TCRdb has only the in-frame clones, and not every one. The sample includes 450,000 to 600,000 clones, about 85% of them seen just once. Sequencing was carried out using PBMCs or T cells enriched from blood (not recorded which). These receptors originate from a woman between 18 and 29 years old who had recovered from COVID-19.

This clone was detected once. The CDR3 bases are TGTGCCAGCAGCTTGGTCGAGGGACTTAAGACCGGGGAGCTGTTTTTT. Translation: CASSLVEGLKTGELFF. The V and J genes are TRBV5-4 and TRBJ2-2, with D possibly matching TRBD2 (6 bases). Per the germline V gene, CDR1 is SGHNT and CDR2 is YYREEE (reference sequence). The germline V and J ends were trimmed by 0 bases and 5 bases, with 14 bases remaining between them. This CDR3 has 16 residues.

This clone appeared a few times. CDR3 protein: CASRGPYMGTQYF. The CDR3 DNA is TGTGCCAGCAGGGGGCCCTATATGGGGACCCAGTACTTC. The rearrangement joins TRBV6-5 to TRBJ2-5; weak D call: TRBD1 (5 bases). Germline CDR1 reads MNHEY; CDR2 reads SVGAGI. CDR3 size: 13 residues. V was shortened by 6 bases and J by 7 bases, with 15 bases between the two germline ends.

The chain carries TRBV11-3 and TRBJ1-5; 7 bases are shared with TRBD1. CDR1 SGHNT and CDR2 YENEEA come from the germline V gene. This CDR3 is built from 17 residues. Losses at the gene ends were 4 bases for V and 0 bases for J; bases not matched to a gene: 9. The CDR3 region is CASSSNWDRLSNQPQHF. In DNA, the CDR3 is TGTGCCAGCAGCTCCAACTGGGACAGACTTAGCAATCAGCCCCAGCATTTT.

The chain carries TRBV30 and TRBJ2-1; 9 bases are shared with TRBD2. Germline assignment: CDR1 GTSNPN and CDR2 SVGIG (reference sequence). V trimming: 7 bases; J trimming: 5 bases; junction bases outside the gene matches: 6. CDR3 length: 13 amino acids. CDR3 DNA: TGTGCCTTATGGGCTAGCGGGGACAATGAGCAGTTCTTC. This translates into CALWASGDNEQFF. Variable domain in full (rest from reference TRBV30 and TRBJ2-1): SQTIHQWPATLVQPVGSPLSLECTVEGTSNPNLYWYRQAAGRGLQLLFYSVGIGQISSEVPQNLSASRPQDRQFILSSKKLLLSDSGFYLCALWASGDNEQFFGPGTRLTVL.

This chain uses TRBV5-8 with TRBJ2-5; 7 bases are a match to TRBD1. J was trimmed by 1 base and V by 4 bases; bases with no gene match: 7. Germline CDR1 reads SGHTS; CDR2 reads YDEGEE. CDR3 length: 15 residues. Written as DNA, the CDR3 is TGTGCCAGCAGCAGACAGGGTTTCCCCCAAGAGACCCAGTACTTC. This sequence encodes CASSRQGFPQETQYF.

The rearrangement joins TRBV21-1 to TRBJ1-1. TRBV21-1 counts as a pseudogene. The CDR3 is 15 amino acids. The CDR3 bases are TGTGCCAGCAGCAAAGGAACTTCCCCAAGCACTGAAGCTTTCTTT. This codes for CASSKGTSPSTEAFF.

The gene calls are TRBV7-8 and TRBJ2-3; 8 bases agree with TRBD1. Per the germline V gene, CDR1 is SGHVS and CDR2 is FQNEAQ. The CDR3 covers 16 residues. The V gene end was trimmed by 3 bases and the J gene end by 6 bases; junction bases not matched to a gene: 11. CDR3 protein: CASSFGTGLGRDTQYF. In nucleotides, the CDR3 is TGTGCCAGCAGCTTTGGGACAGGACTCGGTCGGGATACGCAGTATTTT.

This chain uses TRBV5-5 with TRBJ1-4, with D tentatively TRBD1 (6 bases). CDR3 size: 14 residues. Looked up from germline, CDR1 is SGHKS and CDR2 is YYEKEE (reference sequence). Trimming took 0 bases from V and 4 from J, leaving 7 bases between them. The CDR3 loop is CASSLEGGNEKLFF. CDR3 DNA sequence: TGTGCCAGCAGCTTGGAAGGGGGTAATGAAAAACTGTTTTTT. The entire variable domain, with the rest obtained from reference TRBV5-5 and TRBJ1-4, is as follows: DAGVTQSPTHLIKTRGQQVTLRCSPISGHKSVSWYQQVLGQGPQFIFQYYEKEERGRGNFPDRFSARQFPNYSSELNVNALLLGDSALYLCASSLEGGNEKLFFGSGTQLSVL.